This T cell receptor beta chain was identified during a study of cytomegalovirus exposure and HLA in healthy donors. CDR1 and CDR2 (germline): LGHNA, YSLEER. The CDR3 sequence is 15 residues long. Trimming left V 1 base short and J 3 bases short, with 10 bases between. The PCR made use of 60 Vbeta and 13 Jbeta primers. Sequenced by immunoSEQ multiplex PCR; TCRdb stores in-frame clones only, minus some. The sample contains 150,000 to 180,000 clones, about 70% of which appear only once. This clone has a handful of counts. The target antigen is unknown. Study-wide results and caveats: Previously analyzed data showed that most TCR beta V segments were productive at a frequency of about 90% or about 30%. HLA alleles were associated with around 17,000 TCR beta sequences in a later analysis at 0.05 false discovery rate.

The sequenced material came from PBMCs. This rearrangement joins TRBV4-3 to TRBJ1-3; D call uncertain. The origin of this receptor is a man between 18 and 29 years old in good health and CMV-seronegative. CDR3 DNA sequence: TGCGCCAGCAGCCAAGGAGGACTCAGTGGAAACACCATATATTTT. Its protein product is CASSQGGLSGNTIYF.